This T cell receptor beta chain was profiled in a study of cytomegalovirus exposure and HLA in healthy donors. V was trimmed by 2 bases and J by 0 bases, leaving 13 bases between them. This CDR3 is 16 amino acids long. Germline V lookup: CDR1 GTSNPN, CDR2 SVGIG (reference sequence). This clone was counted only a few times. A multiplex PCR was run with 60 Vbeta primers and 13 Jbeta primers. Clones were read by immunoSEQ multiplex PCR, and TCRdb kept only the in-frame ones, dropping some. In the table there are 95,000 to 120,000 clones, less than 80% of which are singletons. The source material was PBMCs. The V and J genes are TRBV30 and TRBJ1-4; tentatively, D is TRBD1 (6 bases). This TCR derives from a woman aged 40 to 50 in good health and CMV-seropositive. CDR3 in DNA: TGTGCCTGGAGTCGGGGGGCGAGGGCAACTAATGAAAAACTGTTTTTT. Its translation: CAWSRGARATNEKLFF.